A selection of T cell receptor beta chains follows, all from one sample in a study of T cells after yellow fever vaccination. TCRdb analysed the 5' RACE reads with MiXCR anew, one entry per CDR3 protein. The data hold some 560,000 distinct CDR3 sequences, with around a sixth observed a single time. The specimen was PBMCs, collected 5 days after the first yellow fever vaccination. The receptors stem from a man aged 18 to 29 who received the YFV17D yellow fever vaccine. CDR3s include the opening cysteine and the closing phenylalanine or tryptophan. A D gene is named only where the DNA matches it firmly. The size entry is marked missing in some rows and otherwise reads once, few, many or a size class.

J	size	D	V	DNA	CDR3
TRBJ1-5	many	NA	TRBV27	TGTGCCAGCAGTTTAACCGGGTACTCCAATCAGCCCCAGCATTTT	CASSLTGYSNQPQHF
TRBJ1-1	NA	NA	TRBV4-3	TGCGCCAGCAGCCAAGATCAGATTAACACTGAAGCTTTCTTT	CASSQDQINTEAFF
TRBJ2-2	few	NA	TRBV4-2	TGTGCCGGTCGGGGGACCGGGGAGCTGTTTTTT	CAGRGTGELFF
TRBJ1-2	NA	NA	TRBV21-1	TGTGCCAGCAGCAAAGTAAGGGGACAGGGCATGGAACGCTACACCTTC	CASSKVRGQGMERYTF
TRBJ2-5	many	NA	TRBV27	TGTGCCAGCAGTTTATCGTACCAAGAGACCCAGTACTTC	CASSLSYQETQYF
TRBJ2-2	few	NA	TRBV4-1	TGCGCCAGCAGCCAAGATGGAGGAAGCACCGGGGAGCTGTTTTTT	CASSQDGGSTGELFF
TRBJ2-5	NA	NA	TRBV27	TGTGCCAGCAGTCCCCCCCCAGAGTACCAAGAGACCCAGTACTTC	CASSPPPEYQETQYF
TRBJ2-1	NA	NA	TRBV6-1	TGTGCCAGCAGTGCTACCCGGGACGGATACAATGAGCAGTTCTTC	CASSATRDGYNEQFF
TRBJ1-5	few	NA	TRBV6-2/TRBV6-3	TGTGCCAGCAGTGCAGCAGGGGCCTATAGCAATCAGCCCCAGCATTTT	CASSAAGAYSNQPQHF
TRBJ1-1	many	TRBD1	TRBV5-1	TGCGCCAGCAGCTTGAGACAGGGGCGAAACACTGAAGCTTTCTTT	CASSLRQGRNTEAFF
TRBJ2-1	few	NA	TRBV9	TGTGCCAGCAGCCGCCAGGGGCTGGATGAGCAGTTCTTC	CASSRQGLDEQFF
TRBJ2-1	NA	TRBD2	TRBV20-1	TGCAGTGCTAGAGATAGGGGACTAGCGTTAAATGAGCAGTTCTTC	CSARDRGLALNEQFF
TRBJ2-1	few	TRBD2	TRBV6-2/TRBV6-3	TGTGCCAGCAGTTACCCGACTAGCGAGCACAATGAGCAGTTCTTC	CASSYPTSEHNEQFF
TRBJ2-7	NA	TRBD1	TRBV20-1	TGCAGTGCTAGCTTAGGACAGGCTTCTCACGAGCAGTACTTC	CSASLGQASHEQYF
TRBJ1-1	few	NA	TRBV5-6	TGTGCCAGCAGCTTGGCCGCTAATGAAGCTTTCTTT	CASSLAANEAFF
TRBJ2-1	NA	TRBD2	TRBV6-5	TGTGCCAGCAGCTACGGGGGGGGGGAGGACAATGAGCAGTTCTTC	CASSYGGGEDNEQFF
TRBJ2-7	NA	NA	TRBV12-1	TGTGCCAGCAGCAACTTGGACAGGGGGAGAACCTACGAGCAGTACTTC	CASSNLDRGRTYEQYF
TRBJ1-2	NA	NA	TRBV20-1	TGCAGTGCGGTCAAGGAGGCTAACTATGGCTACACCTTC	CSAVKEANYGYTF
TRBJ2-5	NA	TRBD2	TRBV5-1	TGCGCCAGCAGCCCGCTGGGGGGGAGGCAAGAGACCCAGTACTTC	CASSPLGGRQETQYF
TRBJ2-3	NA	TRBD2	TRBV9	TGTGCCAGCAATGGTCGGGGGGGCGACACTAGCACAGATACGCAGTATTTT	CASNGRGGDTSTDTQYF
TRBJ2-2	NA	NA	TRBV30	TGTGCCTGGAATGGTTGGGGCACCGGGGAGCTGTTTTTT	CAWNGWGTGELFF
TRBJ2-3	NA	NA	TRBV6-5	TGTGCCAGCACCACACGGGGAGATACGCAGTATTTT	CASTTRGDTQYF
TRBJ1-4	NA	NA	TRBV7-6	TGTGCCAGCAGACGTACTGACAGTTTTAATGAAAAACTGTTTTTT	CASRRTDSFNEKLFF
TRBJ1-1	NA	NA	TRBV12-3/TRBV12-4	TGTGCCAGCAGTTCAAGAAGCACTGAAGCTTTCTTT	CASSSRSTEAFF
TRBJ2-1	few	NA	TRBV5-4	TGTGCCAGCAGCCTGGGGTCGTTAAACTCCTACAATGAGCAGTTCTTC	CASSLGSLNSYNEQFF
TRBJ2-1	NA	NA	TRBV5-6	TGTGCCAGCAGCCAGGGACTTCCGTTCTACAATGAGCAGTTCTTC	CASSQGLPFYNEQFF
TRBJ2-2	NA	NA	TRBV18	TGTGCCAGCTGCGGGGATTTGACCGGGGAGCTGTTTTTT	CASCGDLTGELFF
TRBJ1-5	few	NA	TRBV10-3	TGTGCCATCAGTGGAGGGGCTGGCGCCGGGAATAGCAATCAGCCCCAGCATTTT	CAISGGAGAGNSNQPQHF
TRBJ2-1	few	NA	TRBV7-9	TGTGCCAGCAGCTTAGCGCATTATGAGCAGTTCTTC	CASSLAHYEQFF
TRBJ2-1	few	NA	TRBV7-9	TGTGCCAGCAGCCCGGGTGAGGGTCGGCGGACCAATGAGCAGTTCTTC	CASSPGEGRRTNEQFF
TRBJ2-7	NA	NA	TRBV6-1	TGTGCCACAGAAATTAGGTGGGGTATCGACGAGCAGTACTTC	CATEIRWGIDEQYF
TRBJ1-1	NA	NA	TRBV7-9	TGTGCCAGCAGGGAATTGGGACCCGTGGGCACTGAAGCTTTCTTT	CASRELGPVGTEAFF
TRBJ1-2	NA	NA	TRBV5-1	TGCGCCAGCAGCTTGGGCGGTGGCAGCGACTATGGCTACACCTTC	CASSLGGGSDYGYTF
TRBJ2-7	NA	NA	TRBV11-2	TGTGCCAGCAGCTTAACGGCAGGGTCCTACGAGCAGTACTTC	CASSLTAGSYEQYF
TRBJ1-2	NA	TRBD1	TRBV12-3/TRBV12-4	TGTGCCAGCAGCGGACAGGATTATGGCTACACCTTC	CASSGQDYGYTF
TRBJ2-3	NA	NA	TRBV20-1	TGCAGTGCCGACTCCTCGGAGATAGGGAAGTATTTT	CSADSSEIGKYF
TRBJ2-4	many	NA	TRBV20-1	TGCAGTGGCATTGGGTCAGCCAAAAACATTCAGTACTTC	CSGIGSAKNIQYF
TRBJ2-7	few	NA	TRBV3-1	TGTGCCAGCAGCCAAGGTGATCGTGGCGAGCAGTACTTC	CASSQGDRGEQYF
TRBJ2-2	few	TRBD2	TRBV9	TGTGCCAGCAGCGTAGGACTAGCCCTGGGGGAGCTGTTTTTT	CASSVGLALGELFF
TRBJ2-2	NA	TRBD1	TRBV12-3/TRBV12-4	TGTGCCAGCAGTTACCCAGGGGGCGCGAACACCGGGGAGCTGTTTTTT	CASSYPGGANTGELFF
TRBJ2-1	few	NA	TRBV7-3	TGTGCCAGCAGCCCGGACAGTTATGAGCAGTTCTTC	CASSPDSYEQFF
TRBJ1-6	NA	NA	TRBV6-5	TGTGCCAGCAGTTACAATCAGTGGGTCTCACCCCTCCACTTT	CASSYNQWVSPLHF
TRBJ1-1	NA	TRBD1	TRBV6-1	TGTGCCAGCAGTCTTAGACAGGGCGCTGAAGCTTTCTTT	CASSLRQGAEAFF